These 2 T cell receptor beta chains share one sample of origin, sequenced in a study of radiotherapy plus CTLA-4 blockade in lung cancer. TCRdb's copy holds only in-frame clones and misses some; the assay was immunoSEQ multiplex PCR. Among about 28,000 clones listed, about four fifths were seen once. This sample comprised peripheral blood, obtained from a patient treated with radiotherapy plus ipilimumab. These receptors were collected from a human donor with non-small cell lung cancer that progressed on radiotherapy plus ipilimumab.

The chain links TRBV19 to TRBJ1-2; 7 nucleotides match TRBD1. Losses at the gene ends were 11 bases for V and 8 bases for J; bases not matched to a gene: 20. Per germline, CDR1 LNHDA and CDR2 SQIVND (reference sequence). This CDR3 spans 15 amino acids. CDR3 region: CAPPGQKSLPWGYTF. In DNA form, the CDR3 reads TGTGCCCCCCCGGGACAGAAATCATTGCCTTGGGGCTACACCTTC.

The rearrangement joins TRBV5-1 to TRBJ1-5; no clear D. Looked up from germline, CDR1 is SGHRS and CDR2 is YFSETQ. This CDR3 is 14 amino acids long. Deletions cut 4 bases from V and 4 bases from J, with 12 bases between. The CDR3 spells CASSPDPGNQPQHF. CDR3 coding DNA: TGCGCCAGCAGCCCGGACCCGGGGAATCAGCCCCAGCATTTT. The full variable domain, its missing parts supplied by reference TRBV5-1 and TRBJ1-5, is KAGVTQTPRYLIKTRGQQVTLSCSPISGHRSVSWYQQTPGQGLQFLFEYFSETQRNKGNFPGRFSGRQFSNSRSEMNVSTLELGDSALYLCASSPDPGNQPQHFGDGTRLSIL.